This TCR beta chain comes out of a study of blood T cell repertoires in COVID-19. The germline gives CDR1 MNHNY, CDR2 SVGAGI (reference sequence). The CDR3 covers 15 residues. V was trimmed by 5 bases and J by 1 base, leaving 13 bases between them. Clones were read by immunoSEQ multiplex PCR, and TCRdb kept only the in-frame ones, dropping some. Of about 200,000 clones detected, roughly 87% appear once; the ten largest clones hold under 2%. This TCR derives from a man aged 35 to 55 with active or convalescent COVID-19. The sample consisted of peripheral blood. The rearrangement links TRBV6-6 to TRBJ2-3; weak D call: TRBD2 (5 bases). CDR3 region: CASSPYERRTDTQYF. The DNA for the CDR3 is TGTGCCAGCAGTCCATATGAGCGGCGCACAGATACGCAGTATTTT.